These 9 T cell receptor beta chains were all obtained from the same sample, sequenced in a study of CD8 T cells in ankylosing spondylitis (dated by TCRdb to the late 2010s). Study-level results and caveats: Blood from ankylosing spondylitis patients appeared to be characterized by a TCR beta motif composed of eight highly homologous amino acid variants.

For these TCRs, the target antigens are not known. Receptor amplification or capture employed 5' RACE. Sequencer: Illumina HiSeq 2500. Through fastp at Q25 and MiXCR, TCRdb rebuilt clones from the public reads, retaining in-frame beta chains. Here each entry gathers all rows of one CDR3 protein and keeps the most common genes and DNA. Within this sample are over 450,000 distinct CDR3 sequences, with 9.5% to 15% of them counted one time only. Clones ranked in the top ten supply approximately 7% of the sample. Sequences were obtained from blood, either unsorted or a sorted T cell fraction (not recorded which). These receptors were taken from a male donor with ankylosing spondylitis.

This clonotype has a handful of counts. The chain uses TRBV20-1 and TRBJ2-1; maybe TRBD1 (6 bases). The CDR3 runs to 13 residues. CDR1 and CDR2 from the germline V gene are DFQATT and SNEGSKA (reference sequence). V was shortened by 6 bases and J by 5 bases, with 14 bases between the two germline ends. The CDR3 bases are TGCAGTGCCCCCCGCCAGGGGCACAATGAGCAGTTCTTC. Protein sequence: CSAPRQGHNEQFF.

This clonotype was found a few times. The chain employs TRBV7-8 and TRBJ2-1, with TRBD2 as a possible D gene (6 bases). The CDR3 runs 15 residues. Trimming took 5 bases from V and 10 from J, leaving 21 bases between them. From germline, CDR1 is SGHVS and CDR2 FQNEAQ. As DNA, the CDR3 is TGTGCCAGCAGCCAGGAAGAAGGGGTGGGGAGGGAGCAGTTCTTC. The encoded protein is CASSQEEGVGREQFF.

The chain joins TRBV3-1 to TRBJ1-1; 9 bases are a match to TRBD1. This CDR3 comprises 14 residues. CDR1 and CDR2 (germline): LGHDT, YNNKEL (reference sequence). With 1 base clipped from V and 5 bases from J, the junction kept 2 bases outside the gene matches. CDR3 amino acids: CASSQGTGATEAFF. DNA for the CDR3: TGTGCCAGCAGCCAAGGGACAGGGGCGACTGAAGCTTTCTTT.

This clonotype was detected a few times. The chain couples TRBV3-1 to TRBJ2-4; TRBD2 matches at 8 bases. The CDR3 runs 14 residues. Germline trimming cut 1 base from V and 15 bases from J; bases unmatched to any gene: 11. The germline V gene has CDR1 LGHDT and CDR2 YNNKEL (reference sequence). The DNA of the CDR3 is TGTGCCAGCAGCCAAGCCGGAGGAGCGGGAGAGGGGTACTTC. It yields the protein CASSQAGGAGEGYF.

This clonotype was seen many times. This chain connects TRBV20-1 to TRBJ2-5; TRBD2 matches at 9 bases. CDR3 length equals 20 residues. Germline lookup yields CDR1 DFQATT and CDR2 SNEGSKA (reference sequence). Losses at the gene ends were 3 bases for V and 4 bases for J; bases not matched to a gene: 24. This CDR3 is CSASDPWASGIHKLVETQYF. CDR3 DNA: TGCAGTGCTAGCGACCCCTGGGCTAGCGGGATACACAAGTTGGTAGAGACCCAGTACTTC.

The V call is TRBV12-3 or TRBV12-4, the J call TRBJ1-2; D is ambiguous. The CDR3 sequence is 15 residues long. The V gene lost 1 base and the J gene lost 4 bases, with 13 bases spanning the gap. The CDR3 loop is CASSLGLLGGYGYTF. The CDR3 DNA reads TGTGCCAGCAGTTTAGGTCTCCTGGGCGGCTATGGCTACACCTTC.

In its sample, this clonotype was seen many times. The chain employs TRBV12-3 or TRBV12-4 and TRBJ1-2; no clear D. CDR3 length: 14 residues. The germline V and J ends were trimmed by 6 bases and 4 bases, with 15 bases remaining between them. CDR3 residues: CASSRERRSYGYTF. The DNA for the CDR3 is TGTGCCAGCAGCCGGGAAAGGCGGTCCTATGGCTACACCTTC.

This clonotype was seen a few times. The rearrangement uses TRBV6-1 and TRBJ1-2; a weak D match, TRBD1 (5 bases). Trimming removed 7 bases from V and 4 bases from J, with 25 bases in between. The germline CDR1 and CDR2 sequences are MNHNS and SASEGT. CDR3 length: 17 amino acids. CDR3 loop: CASIDGRELDGGYGYTF. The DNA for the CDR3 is TGTGCCAGCATTGATGGCAGGGAGCTTGATGGCGGCTATGGCTACACCTTC.

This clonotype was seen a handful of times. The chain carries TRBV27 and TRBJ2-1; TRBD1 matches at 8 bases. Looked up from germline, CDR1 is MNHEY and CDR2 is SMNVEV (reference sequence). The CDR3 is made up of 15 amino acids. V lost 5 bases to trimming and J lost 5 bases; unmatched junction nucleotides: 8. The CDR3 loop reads CASSPGPGGHNEQFF. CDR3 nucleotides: TGTGCCAGCAGTCCCGGGCCAGGGGGCCACAATGAGCAGTTCTTC.